This TCR beta chain was obtained from a study of T cell responses to AZD1222 COVID-19 vaccine (dated by TCRdb to about 2021). A note on the overall study: AZD1222 recipients whose second dose came at about 4 weeks and those whose second dose came at about 12 weeks were combined into one group, since spike-specific TCR depth and breadth did not differ between the two schedules. TCR sequencing was performed for roughly 240 trial participants, of whom 200 to 220 were given two doses of AZD1222 and some 26 were given two doses of MenACWY control vaccine. Trial participants were enrolled into age subgroups of 18-55, 56-69 and 70-plus years, which contained approximately 150, 28 and 58 TCR-sequenced participants, respectively.

The time point label here, explained by the study, means: baseline before first vaccination. Vaccinee samples were obtained from the UK trials COV001 and COV002, which included a single-blind randomized controlled phase 2/3 trial of AZD1222 (ChAdOx1 nCoV-19) in healthy adults. For TCRbeta chain sequencing, PBMC samples from trial participants were taken at day 0 and at day 28 after the second dose. General findings and caveats noted by the study authors: Most participants were white British and females outnumbered males, and the authors suggested that clonal diversity may have been underestimated. In the small 56-69-year group, the increase in depth fell short of significance, most likely because of low power. After two AZD1222 doses, both the breadth and the depth of spike-specific TCRs were significantly higher than at day 0 and than in MenACWY recipients. Conclusions about previously exposed vaccinees are limited, since just a handful of AZD1222 recipients were seropositive for SARS-CoV-2 at baseline. Reportedly, almost half of the unique spike-specific TCRs recognized epitopes lying outside the regions that are mutated in the B.1.351 and B.1.1.7 variants. The whole spike protein was spanned by vaccine-associated CD4 TCRs, and dominant responses were seen in regions 160-218 and 743-854. Because no samples from the day 14 peak response were available, repertoires could be characterized only after the peak T cell response.

A note on this clone: Its antigen is not yet known. No qualities accompany the bases; no much larger clone lies one base away.

The CDR3 regions of human TCRbeta chains were analyzed by immunosequencing. As for the original processing: TCRs in the repertoires were matched against a reference library of SARS-CoV-2-specific TCRs that had been generated with the MIRA antigen-specificity platform. Breadth was defined as the fraction of unique TCRs that were SARS-CoV-2-associated. Depth was defined as the fraction of total T cells that were SARS-CoV-2-associated. Each spike-specific TCR was assigned to its reactive spike region and to a CD4 or CD8 class using the MIRA data. Log10-transformed breadth and depth values were compared by one-way ANOVA with Sidak's multiple comparisons tests. What TCRdb holds here is the immuneACCESS table cut down to in-frame rearrangements. Part of the clones is not present; checked against another copy, under half of the missing clones reflect an unresolved V gene, and the others are unexplained. V, J and clone size are those of that table, while D and trimming were read from the DNA. The sample contains around 140,000 clones, over 90% of them found a single time. Jointly, the top ten make up 5% to 5.5% of the sample.

Its CDR3 holds 16 amino acids, cysteine through phenylalanine. The sequence is cut down to CDR3 DNA, 48 bases in frame from base 1. This material consisted of peripheral blood, taken on day 0 of AZD1222 vaccination. The chain uses TRBV7-5 and TRBJ1-2; TRBD1 reflects the table's D call only, with no check against the DNA. TRBV7-5 is deemed a pseudogene. This TCR derives from an adult in good health. The CDR3 amino acid sequence is: CVRSLEQQQTPYGYTF. The nucleotides read TGTGTCAGAAGCTTAGAACAGCAACAGACACCATATGGCTACACCTTC.